This passage covers 23 T cell receptor beta chains from one sample sequenced in a study of cytomegalovirus exposure and HLA in healthy donors. Sequencing was performed with immunoSEQ multiplex PCR; in TCRdb, only in-frame clones are kept and a portion is missing. The sample carries 180,000 or so clones, 80% to 90% recorded once. The sample consisted of PBMCs. The receptor source for this set is a woman aged 30 to 39 in good health and CMV-seropositive.

The rearrangement uses TRBV19 and TRBJ1-1, with 8 bases matching TRBD1. The ends lost 5 bases at V and 4 bases at J; junction bases unmatched: 6. CDR1 is LNHDA, CDR2 SQIVND, per germline (reference sequence). The CDR3 totals 14 residues. The CDR3 nucleotides read TGTGCCAGTAGTGGACAGGGTCGGATCACTGAAGCTTTCTTT. Encoded protein: CASSGQGRITEAFF.

The V gene is TRBV5-6, the J gene TRBJ1-2, with 7 bases that match TRBD1. Germline loops: CDR1 SGHDT, CDR2 YYEEEE. CDR3 size: 14 residues. V shed 3 bases, J shed 4 bases, and the junction held 6 bases outside the gene matches. The CDR3 is CASSSGTAAYGYTF. The CDR3 DNA follows: TGTGCCAGCAGCTCCGGGACAGCTGCCTATGGCTACACCTTC.

The V and J genes are TRBV4-2 and TRBJ1-2; D is uncertain. V was clipped by 1 base and J by 8 bases, with 14 bases between them. This CDR3 is built from 14 residues. Per the germline V gene, CDR1 is LGHNA and CDR2 is YNFKEQ. CDR3 sequence reads: CASSQVGRTGGYTF. For the CDR3, the DNA is TGTGCCAGCAGCCAAGTCGGGAGAACCGGGGGCTACACCTTC.

The chain has TRBV29-1 and TRBJ2-1; 9 nucleotides agree with TRBD2. CDR1 SQVTM and CDR2 ANQGSEA come from the germline V gene. The CDR3 loop spans 15 amino acids. Unmatched junction bases numbered 12, after V lost 6 bases and J lost 6 bases. The CDR3 DNA sequence: TGCAGCGTGGGGGGGCTAGCGGGGCTTTTCAATGAGCAGTTCTTC. Its protein product is CSVGGLAGLFNEQFF.

The chain couples TRBV5-1 to TRBJ1-1, with TRBD1 matching over 7 bases. V was pared by 3 bases and J by 3 bases, with 5 bases of the junction left unmatched. Germline V CDR1 and CDR2: SGHRS, YFSETQ. The CDR3 has 14 amino acids. This CDR3 reads CASSSQGVDTEAFF. The CDR3 DNA follows: TGCGCCAGCAGCTCCCAGGGGGTTGACACTGAAGCTTTCTTT.

The chain carries TRBV27 and TRBJ2-7; D not certain. Germline V gives CDR1 MNHEY, CDR2 SMNVEV (reference sequence). The CDR3 covers 13 residues. V was pared by 2 bases and J by 7 bases, with 12 bases between. CDR3 sequence (DNA): TGTGCCAGCAGTTTAGGCGGTTATCGGGAGCAGTACTTC. Translating gives CASSLGGYREQYF.

This chain uses TRBV29-1 with TRBJ1-4, with 7 bases lining up with TRBD1. J lost 8 bases, V lost 5 bases, and 8 bases had no gene match. This CDR3 spans 13 amino acids. From germline, CDR1 is SQVTM and CDR2 ANQGSEA. In nucleotides, the CDR3 is TGCAGCGTTTCACAGGGGAGAGTCGAAAAACTGTTTTTT. Protein product: CSVSQGRVEKLFF.

The chain links TRBV15 to TRBJ1-1, with TRBD1 as a possible D gene (6 bases). CDR1 is LNHNV and CDR2 is YYDKDF in the germline V gene (reference sequence). Between the trimmed V and J ends, which lost 3 bases and 0 bases, there was a span of 14 bases. The CDR3 is 16 amino acids. The CDR3 DNA sequence: TGTGCCACCAGCAGGCCCCCGGGACAACTGAACACTGAAGCTTTCTTT. It is translated as CATSRPPGQLNTEAFF.

The CDR3 DNA reads TGTGCCAGCAGCCAAACAGGGTCCTACAATGAGCAGTTCTTC. This encodes CASSQTGSYNEQFF. V and J are TRBV7-9 and TRBJ2-1, with D possibly matching TRBD1 (6 bases). This CDR3 has 14 residues. Trimming pared 5 bases from V and 1 base from J, leaving 9 bases between. CDR1 and CDR2 (germline): SEHNR, FQNEAQ (reference sequence).

The V gene is TRBV5-6, the J gene TRBJ2-3, with 9 bases aligning to TRBD1. J lost 6 bases, V lost 4 bases, and 12 bases had no gene match. The CDR3 runs 16 residues. From germline, CDR1 is SGHDT and CDR2 YYEEEE. The CDR3 protein is CASSAPGQGHSDTQYF. CDR3 DNA: TGTGCCAGCAGCGCGCCGGGACAGGGCCATTCCGATACGCAGTATTTT. Variable domain in full (rest from reference TRBV5-6 and TRBJ2-3): DAGVTQSPTHLIKTRGQQVTLRCSPKSGHDTVSWYQQALGQGPQFIFQYYEEEERQRGNFPDRFSGHQFPNYSSELNVNALLLGDSALYLCASSAPGQGHSDTQYFGPGTRLTVL.

As to this clone: Relative to the germline gene, one junction end is altered; a read error may explain this. The chain uses TRBV7-7 and TRBJ2-5; no clear D gene. Germline loops: CDR1 SSHAT, CDR2 FNYEAQ (reference sequence). There are 15 residues in the CDR3. The CDR3 here is CASSLGSRVFETQYF. DNA for the CDR3: TGTGCTAGCAGCTTAGGTTCACGGGTTTTTGAGACCCAGTACTTC.

The chain couples TRBV5-1 to TRBJ2-7, with D possibly being TRBD2 (6 bases). The V and J ends lost 3 bases and 6 bases respectively, with 13 bases between them. This CDR3 is 13 amino acids long. The germline gives CDR1 SGHRS, CDR2 YFSETQ. Written as DNA, the CDR3 is TGCGCCAGCAGCTGGGGGACTCTCAGCGAGCAGTACTTC. It is translated as CASSWGTLSEQYF.

The chain employs TRBV5-1 and TRBJ2-1; TRBD2 matches at 8 bases. CDR1 SGHRS and CDR2 YFSETQ come from the germline V gene. With V trimmed by 0 bases and J by 5 bases, 10 bases remained unmatched. The length of the CDR3 is 17 residues. In nucleotides, the CDR3 is TGCGCCAGCAGCTTGGCCCCGGGAGGGCCCTCGAACAATGAGCAGTTCTTC. Amino acid sequence: CASSLAPGGPSNNEQFF.

This sequence joins TRBV2 and TRBJ2-7; possible D gene TRBD2, 5 bases. This CDR3 has 15 residues. Germline loops: CDR1 SNHLY, CDR2 FYNNEI. V was cut by 2 bases and J by 1 base, with 12 bases left in between. CDR3 in amino acids: CASSEMLDSSYEQYF. Written as DNA, the CDR3 is TGTGCCAGCAGTGAAATGTTGGACTCTTCCTACGAGCAGTACTTC.

The V call is TRBV9, the J call TRBJ2-2; D perhaps matches TRBD2 (5 bases). Per germline, CDR1 SGDLS and CDR2 YYNGEE. The CDR3 sequence is 15 residues long. Trimming took off 6 bases at V and 1 base at J, with 13 bases between the two ends. CDR3 in DNA: TGTGCCAGCACCGAAGGAGGAGGGAACACCGGGGAGCTGTTTTTT. It translates to CASTEGGGNTGELFF.

The genes are TRBV5-1 and TRBJ2-2; possibly TRBD2 for D (6 bases). The CDR3 has 14 amino acids. The ends were cut back, 2 bases at V and 4 bases at J, with 9 bases in the middle. Germline V gene data show CDR1 as SGHRS and CDR2 as YFSETQ. The CDR3 protein is CASSLPGLTGELFF. Written as DNA, the CDR3 is TGCGCCAGCAGCTTACCGGGACTCACCGGGGAGCTGTTTTTT.

The chain links TRBV6-5 to TRBJ1-1, with no clear D. The CDR3 contains 12 residues. Germline CDR1 and CDR2: MNHEY and SVGAGI. The V end was cut by 6 bases, the J end by 3 bases, with 8 bases between. The CDR3 nucleotides are TGTGCCAGCAGAACGGTCGACACTGAAGCTTTCTTT. Translating gives CASRTVDTEAFF.

The chain combines TRBV27 with TRBJ2-7; 10 positions agree with TRBD2. The germline gives CDR1 MNHEY, CDR2 SMNVEV (reference sequence). The J segment lost 3 bases and the V segment lost 5 bases, leaving 10 bases of the junction unmatched. The CDR3 has 16 amino acids. The CDR3 reads CASSQREIAGGYEQYF. The CDR3 DNA follows: TGTGCCAGCAGTCAACGGGAAATAGCGGGGGGCTACGAGCAGTACTTC.

The chain uses TRBV5-1 and TRBJ1-1; TRBD1 aligns across 7 bases. The germline V gene encodes CDR1 SGHRS and CDR2 YFSETQ. V trimming: 1 base; J trimming: 7 bases; junction bases outside the gene matches: 10. The CDR3 covers 15 residues. In DNA, the CDR3 is TGCGCCAGCAGCTTGAATGTGGGACAGACTTATGAAGCTTTCTTT. Encoded protein: CASSLNVGQTYEAFF.

This chain uses TRBV9 with TRBJ1-2, with a possible D match to TRBD1 (6 bases). V lost 6 bases, J lost 2 bases, and 14 bases lay in between. The CDR3 runs 14 residues. CDR1 is SGDLS and CDR2 is YYNGEE in the germline V gene. CDR3 in amino acids: CASTGEGSNYGYTF. The CDR3 region has the DNA TGTGCCAGCACAGGGGAGGGATCGAACTATGGCTACACCTTC.

V usage is TRBV18 and J usage is TRBJ2-7, with D tentatively TRBD1 (6 bases). CDR3 length equals 16 residues. In germline, CDR1 is KGHSH, CDR2 LQKENI. V was cut by 0 bases and J by 0 bases, with 12 bases left in between. In DNA form, the CDR3 reads TGTGCCAGCTCACCACCGACAGGCTCGGGCTCCTACGAGCAGTACTTC. It codes for CASSPPTGSGSYEQYF.

This sequence joins TRBV7-2 and TRBJ1-5, with a possible D match to TRBD1 (5 bases). V shed 5 bases and J shed 3 bases, with 11 bases lying between them. This CDR3 region has 14 residues. CDR1 is SGHTA and CDR2 is FQGNSA in the germline V gene. This chain's CDR3 is CASSEQGANQPQHF. CDR3 sequence (DNA): TGTGCCAGCAGCGAGCAGGGTGCCAATCAGCCCCAGCATTTT.

This chain links TRBV5-1 with TRBJ2-3, with TRBD1 matching 9 bases. V was pared by 4 bases and J by 7 bases, with 10 bases of the junction left unmatched. Germline values: CDR1 SGHRS, CDR2 YFSETQ. The CDR3 has 15 amino acids. The DNA of the CDR3 is TGCGCCAGCAGCCTAGGACAGGGGCCCGCGAATACGCAGTATTTT. As protein: CASSLGQGPANTQYF. The full variable domain, its missing parts supplied by reference TRBV5-1 and TRBJ2-3, is KAGVTQTPRYLIKTRGQQVTLSCSPISGHRSVSWYQQTPGQGLQFLFEYFSETQRNKGNFPGRFSGRQFSNSRSEMNVSTLELGDSALYLCASSLGQGPANTQYFGPGTRLTVL.